These 3 T cell receptor beta chains originate from one sample sequenced in a study of blood T cell repertoires in COVID-19 (dated by TCRdb to the early 2020s). Libraries were prepared through the immunoSEQ multiplex PCR assay. TCRdb mirrors the immuneACCESS table, restricted to in-frame sequences. Some clones are absent from its copies; in checked studies, under half trace to an unresolved V gene, and the reason for the others is unknown. Across this sample there are 50,000 to 70,000 clones, with approximately 86% seen only once. Roughly 6.9% of the sample is taken by the ten largest. Sequenced sample: peripheral blood. These receptors all stem from a middle-aged man with active COVID-19.

The chain couples TRBV11-2 to TRBJ1-6, with D maybe TRBD1 (5 bases). The CDR3 sequence is 13 residues long. V shed 7 bases and J shed 3 bases, with 7 bases lying between them. Germline assignment: CDR1 SGHAT and CDR2 FQNNGV. The CDR3 reads CASNQGYNSPLHF. As DNA, the CDR3 is TGTGCCAGCAATCAGGGCTATAATTCACCCCTCCACTTT.

The chain uses TRBV7-3 and TRBJ2-1; D perhaps matches TRBD2 (5 bases). The germline gives CDR1 SGHTA, CDR2 FQGTGA. This CDR3 has 16 residues. Trimming took 5 bases from V and 6 from J, leaving 20 bases between them. The CDR3 region is CASSPQSSGLFNEQFF. Here the CDR3 DNA reads TGTGCCAGCAGCCCCCAATCCAGCGGCCTTTTCAATGAGCAGTTCTTC.

This clone showed up just once. V is TRBV9 and J is TRBJ2-3; 7 nucleotides agree with TRBD2. The V gene's germline CDR1 is SGDLS and CDR2 YYNGEE. The CDR3 has 15 amino acids. V lost 2 bases to trimming and J lost 3 bases; unmatched junction nucleotides: 6. The CDR3 is CASSVDRAGTDTQYF. For the CDR3, the DNA is TGTGCCAGCAGCGTGGACCGAGCGGGGACAGATACGCAGTATTTT.